The 22 T cell receptor beta chains reported below all come from one sample, sequenced in a study of blood T cell repertoires in COVID-19. The repertoire was sequenced with immunoSEQ multiplex PCR; TCRdb's copy has only in-frame clones and lacks some. This table has roughly 400,000 clones, roughly nine tenths appearing once. Sequencing was performed on PBMCs or T cells enriched from blood (not recorded which). The receptors here all came from a man aged 25 to 40 who had recovered from COVID-19.

This clone appeared a few times. This chain joins TRBV12-3 or TRBV12-4 and TRBJ2-7; 7 positions match TRBD2. J gave up 7 bases and V 1 base, and 4 bases lay outside the gene matches. The CDR3 runs to 13 residues. CDR3 sequence: CASSLEGRGEQYF. The CDR3, as DNA: TGTGCCAGCAGTTTAGAGGGGAGGGGAGAGCAGTACTTC.

The J gene is TRBJ2-7, the V gene TRBV19, with a tentative D call TRBD1 (6 bases). Germline loops: CDR1 LNHDA, CDR2 SQIVND (reference sequence). V lost 5 bases and J lost 5, with 22 bases in between. CDR3 size: 16 residues. The CDR3 here is CASSVGGAGTLDEQYF. CDR3 nucleotide sequence: TGTGCCAGTAGTGTCGGTGGGGCAGGGACACTCGACGAGCAGTACTTC.

This clone was detected ten times or more. The sample carries other DNA sequences with the same CDR3. The chain has TRBV6-6 and TRBJ2-1; D uncertain. The V gene's germline CDR1 is MNHNY and CDR2 SVGAGI (reference sequence). This CDR3 contains 14 residues. The V gene lost 0 bases and the J gene lost 4 bases, with 7 bases spanning the gap. Here the CDR3 reads CASSYSRVYNEQFF. The CDR3 DNA reads TGTGCCAGCAGTTACTCGCGTGTTTACAATGAGCAGTTCTTC.

This chain links TRBV10-2 with TRBJ1-6; 7 nucleotides agree with TRBD1. CDR1 and CDR2 (germline): WSHSY, SAAADI. The CDR3 is 15 amino acids. V lost 8 bases and J lost 5; bases outside the gene matches: 9. In nucleotides, the CDR3 is TGCGCCAGCCACCGGGACAGCCGTAATAATTCACCCCTCCACTTT. Its translation is CASHRDSRNNSPLHF.

The chain joins TRBV12-3 or TRBV12-4 to TRBJ2-4; 8 bases align to TRBD2. The V and J ends lost 6 bases and 15 bases, in that order; junction bases with no gene match: 13. The CDR3 covers 13 residues. The CDR3 DNA reads TGTGCCAGCAGCCGATATGAGAGCGGGAGTCCGTACTTC. Its translation: CASSRYESGSPYF.

The V and J genes are TRBV6-5 and TRBJ2-7, with 7 bases aligning to TRBD1. The CDR3 covers 16 residues. The V and J ends lost 2 bases and 1 base, in that order; junction bases with no gene match: 8. CDR1 and CDR2 (germline): MNHEY, SVGAGI. The CDR3 DNA sequence: TGTGCCAGCAGTTACACCGACAGGGTTGGGTCCTACGAGCAGTACTTC. Residues: CASSYTDRVGSYEQYF.

The chain uses TRBV6-5 and TRBJ1-5; no firm D call. V lost 4 bases and J 11 bases, leaving 12 bases between the germline ends. Germline lookup yields CDR1 MNHEY and CDR2 SVGAGI. The CDR3 has 12 residues. CDR3 nucleotides: TGTGCCAGCAGTTCCGCCGGGGAGGCCCAGCATTTT. As protein: CASSSAGEAQHF.

The gene calls are TRBV28 and TRBJ1-1; 7 bases agree with TRBD1. The CDR3 spans 13 residues. V trimming: 10 bases; J trimming: 0 bases; junction bases outside the gene matches: 5. Germline lookup yields CDR1 MDHEN and CDR2 SYDVKM. CDR3 sequence reads: CATARGLNTEAFF. CDR3 nucleotides: TGTGCCACTGCAAGGGGGCTGAACACTGAAGCTTTCTTT.

The chain employs TRBV11-2 and TRBJ2-1; 7 nucleotides match TRBD2. CDR3 length equals 17 residues. V was clipped by 0 bases and J by 6 bases; unmatched bases: 11. CDR1 is SGHAT and CDR2 is FQNNGV in the germline V gene. The CDR3 region is CASSLERGTAVGNEQFF. CDR3 coding DNA: TGTGCCAGCAGCTTAGAGCGGGGGACGGCCGTGGGCAATGAGCAGTTCTTC.

The chain joins TRBV7-9 to TRBJ1-1; D remains ambiguous. CDR3 length equals 13 residues. V was pared by 1 base and J by 1 base, with 4 bases between. Looked up from germline, CDR1 is SEHNR and CDR2 is FQNEAQ (reference sequence). As DNA, the CDR3 is TGTGCCAGCAGCTTAGTAGAGAACACTGAAGCTTTCTTT. Its protein product is CASSLVENTEAFF.

This chain uses TRBV29-1 with TRBJ1-1; the match to TRBD1 covers 8 bases. V shed 3 bases and J 4 bases; nucleotides not matched to a gene: 4. The CDR3 length is 13 residues. CDR1 is SQVTM and CDR2 is ANQGSEA in the germline V gene. CDR3: CSVEQGAGTEAFF. The CDR3 region has the DNA TGCAGCGTTGAGCAGGGGGCGGGCACTGAAGCTTTCTTT.

A note on this clone: At one of its ends the junction is not consistent with the germline gene, which may arise from a read error. The chain is built from TRBV19 and TRBJ2-3, with 11 positions matching TRBD2. This CDR3 spans 15 amino acids. Germline V lookup: CDR1 LNHDA, CDR2 SQIVND (reference sequence). In DNA form, the CDR3 reads TGTGCCAGTAATATAGCGGGAGGGAGCACAGATACGCAGTATTTT. Translating gives CASNIAGGSTDTQYF. The full variable domain, completed using reference TRBV19 and TRBJ2-3, is DGGITQSPKYLFRKEGQNVTLSCEQNLNHDAMYWYRQDPGQGLRLIYYSQIVNDFQKGDIAEGYSVSREKKESFPLTVTSAQKNPTAFYLCASNIAGGSTDTQYFGPGTRLTVL.

V is TRBV5-1 and J is TRBJ2-2; TRBD1 matches 9 bases. V shed 4 bases, J shed 4 bases, and the junction held 8 bases outside the gene matches. This CDR3 is 16 amino acids long. CDR1 and CDR2 (germline): SGHRS, YFSETQ. This CDR3 reads CASSLPQGAGTGELFF. DNA for the CDR3: TGCGCCAGCAGCCTACCACAGGGGGCAGGCACCGGGGAGCTGTTTTTT.

The J gene is TRBJ2-3, the V gene TRBV28; perhaps TRBD1 as D (6 bases). The V gene lost 6 bases and the J gene lost 1 base, with 14 bases spanning the gap. There are 15 residues in the CDR3. Per germline, CDR1 MDHEN and CDR2 SYDVKM. The CDR3 bases are TGTGCCAGCAGCCCGGGACAACCAGGCACAGATACGCAGTATTTT. Encoded protein: CASSPGQPGTDTQYF.

This clone is a singleton in its sample. The gene calls are TRBV28 and TRBJ1-4; unclear D gene. Trimming stripped 2 bases from V and 0 bases from J, with 13 bases between. The CDR3 is 17 amino acids. Germline CDR1 is MDHEN and CDR2 is SYDVKM. CDR3 sequence: CASSLVGRGSTNEKLFF. DNA for the CDR3: TGTGCCAGCAGTTTAGTTGGCAGAGGTTCAACTAATGAAAAACTGTTTTTT. Full variable domain (missing parts from reference TRBV28 and TRBJ1-4): DVKVTQSSRYLVKRTGEKVFLECVQDMDHENMFWYRQDPGLGLRLIYFSYDVKMKEKGDIPEGYSVSREKKERFSLILESASTNQTSMYLCASSLVGRGSTNEKLFFGSGTQLSVL.

Written as DNA, the CDR3 is TGTGCCAGTAGTAGCGACAGGGGGCTTAATTCACCCCTCCACTTT. Protein: CASSSDRGLNSPLHF. V and J are TRBV19 and TRBJ1-6, with 10 bases identical to TRBD1. Germline-derived CDR1 and CDR2 are LNHDA and SQIVND (reference sequence). Trimming removed 4 bases from V and 6 bases from J; junction bases left unmatched: 3. CDR3 size: 15 residues.

This rearrangement joins TRBV6-6 to TRBJ1-3; possibly TRBD1 for D (6 bases). The CDR3 loop spans 15 amino acids. The V gene's germline CDR1 is MNHNY and CDR2 SVGAGI (reference sequence). V was cut by 8 bases and J by 2 bases, with 16 bases left in between. CDR3 nucleotides: TGTGCCAGCGGATCAGGGCCAGGGGCTGGAAACACCATATATTTT. Its translation: CASGSGPGAGNTIYF.

This clone has just one count. The chain uses TRBV5-1 and TRBJ2-4; 7 nucleotides line up with TRBD1. With 2 bases clipped from V and 5 bases from J, the junction kept 1 base outside the gene matches. Per germline, CDR1 SGHRS and CDR2 YFSETQ. The CDR3 runs 13 residues. CDR3: CASSLGTENIQYF. CDR3 nucleotide sequence: TGCGCCAGCAGCTTAGGGACAGAAAACATTCAGTACTTC.

The chain combines TRBV19 with TRBJ2-1; D perhaps matches TRBD1 (5 bases). The CDR3 is made up of 13 amino acids. Trimming pared 7 bases from V and 2 bases from J, leaving 9 bases between. Per the germline V gene, CDR1 is LNHDA and CDR2 is SQIVND (reference sequence). Here the CDR3 reads CASNRGTYNEQFF. CDR3 coding DNA: TGTGCCAGTAATAGGGGTACCTACAATGAGCAGTTCTTC.

This rearrangement joins TRBV4-1 to TRBJ2-5, with 11 bases matching TRBD2. J was trimmed by 0 bases and V by 2 bases; bases with no gene match: 5. The CDR3 length is 17 residues. Germline values: CDR1 MGHRA, CDR2 YSYEKL. DNA of the CDR3: TGCGCCAGCAGCCAAATCTGGGGACTAGCGGACCAAGAGACCCAGTACTTC. Translating gives CASSQIWGLADQETQYF.

The chain couples TRBV24-1 to TRBJ1-5; a possible D gene is TRBD1 (6 bases). Germline V gene sequence: CDR1 KGHDR, CDR2 SFDVKD. V was shortened by 5 bases and J by 13 bases, with 17 bases between the two germline ends. The CDR3 has 13 amino acids. CDR3 nucleotide sequence: TGTGCCACCAGTGGAATGCTAGGGGGGGGACAGCATTTT. Translation gives CATSGMLGGGQHF.

This chain connects TRBV27 to TRBJ2-7; possibly TRBD2 for D (6 bases). The V and J ends lost 3 bases and 0 bases respectively, with 12 bases between them. The CDR3 has 15 residues. CDR1 and CDR2 (germline): MNHEY, SMNVEV (reference sequence). The CDR3, as DNA: TGTGCCAGCAGTTTCGGGCTAGCGAGCTCCTACGAGCAGTACTTC. The encoded protein is CASSFGLASSYEQYF.